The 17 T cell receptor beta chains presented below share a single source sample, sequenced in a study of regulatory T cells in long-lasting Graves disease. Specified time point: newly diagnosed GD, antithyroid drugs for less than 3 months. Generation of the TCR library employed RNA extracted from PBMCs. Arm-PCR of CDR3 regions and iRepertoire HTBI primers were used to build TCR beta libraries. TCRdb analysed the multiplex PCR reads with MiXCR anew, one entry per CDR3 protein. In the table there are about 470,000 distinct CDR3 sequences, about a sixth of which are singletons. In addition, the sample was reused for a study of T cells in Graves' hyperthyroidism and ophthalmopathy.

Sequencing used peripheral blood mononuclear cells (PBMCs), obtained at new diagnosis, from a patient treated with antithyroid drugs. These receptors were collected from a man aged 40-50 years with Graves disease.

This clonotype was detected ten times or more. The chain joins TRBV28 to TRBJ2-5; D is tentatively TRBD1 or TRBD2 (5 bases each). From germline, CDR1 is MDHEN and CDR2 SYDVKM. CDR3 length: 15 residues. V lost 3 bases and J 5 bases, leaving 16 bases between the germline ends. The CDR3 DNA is TGTGCCAGCAGTTTGATCGGGCAGGGAGAGGAGACCCAGTACTTC. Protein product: CASSLIGQGEETQYF.

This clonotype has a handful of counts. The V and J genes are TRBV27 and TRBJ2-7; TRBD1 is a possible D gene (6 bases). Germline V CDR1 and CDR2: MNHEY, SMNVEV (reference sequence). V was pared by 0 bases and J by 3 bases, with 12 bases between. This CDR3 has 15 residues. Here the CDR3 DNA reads TGTGCCAGCAGTTTATCGGCAGGGGCTTTCTACGAGCAGTACTTC. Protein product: CASSLSAGAFYEQYF.

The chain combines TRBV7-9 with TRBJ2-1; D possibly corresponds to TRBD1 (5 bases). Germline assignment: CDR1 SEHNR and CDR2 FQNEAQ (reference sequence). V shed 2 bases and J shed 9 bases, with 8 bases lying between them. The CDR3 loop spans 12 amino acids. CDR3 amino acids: CASSLIQGEQFF. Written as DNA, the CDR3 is TGTGCCAGCAGCTTAATCCAGGGTGAGCAGTTCTTC. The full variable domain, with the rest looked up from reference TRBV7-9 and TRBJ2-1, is DTGVSQNPRHKITKRGQNVTFRCDPISEHNRLYWYRQTLGQGPEFLTYFQNEAQLEKSRLLSDRFSAERPKGSFSTLEIQRTEQGDSAMYLCASSLIQGEQFFGPGTRLTVL.

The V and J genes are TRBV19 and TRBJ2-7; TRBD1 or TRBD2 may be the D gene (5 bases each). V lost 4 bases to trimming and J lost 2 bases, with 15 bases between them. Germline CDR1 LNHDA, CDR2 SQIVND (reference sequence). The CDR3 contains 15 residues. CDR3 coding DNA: TGTGCCAGTAGTAGGGCCGGGACGGTGACCTACGAGCAGTACTTC. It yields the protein CASSRAGTVTYEQYF. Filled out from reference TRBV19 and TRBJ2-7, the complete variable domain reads DGGITQSPKYLFRKEGQNVTLSCEQNLNHDAMYWYRQDPGQGLRLIYYSQIVNDFQKGDIAEGYSVSREKKESFPLTVTSAQKNPTAFYLCASSRAGTVTYEQYFGPGTRLTVT.

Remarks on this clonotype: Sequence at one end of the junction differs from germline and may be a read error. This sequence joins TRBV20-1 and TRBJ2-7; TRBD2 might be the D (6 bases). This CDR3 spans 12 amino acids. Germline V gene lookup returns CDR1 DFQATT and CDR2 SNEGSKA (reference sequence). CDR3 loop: CSLREGLSIEDF. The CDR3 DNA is TGCAGTCTACGAGAGGGACTGTCGATTGAGGATTTC.

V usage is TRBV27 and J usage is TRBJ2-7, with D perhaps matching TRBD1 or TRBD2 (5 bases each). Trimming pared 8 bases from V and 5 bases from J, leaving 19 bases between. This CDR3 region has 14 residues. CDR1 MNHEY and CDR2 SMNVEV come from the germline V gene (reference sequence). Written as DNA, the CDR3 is TGTGCCAGCTCTCTCAGGGAGACGGCTCACGAGCAGTACTTC. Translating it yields CASSLRETAHEQYF.

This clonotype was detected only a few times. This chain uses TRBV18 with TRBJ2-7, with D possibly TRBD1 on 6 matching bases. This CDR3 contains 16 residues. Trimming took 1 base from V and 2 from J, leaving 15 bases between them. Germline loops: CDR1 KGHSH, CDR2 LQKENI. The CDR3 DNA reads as TGTGCCAGCTCACCACTAGTTCCTGGGACACCCTACGAGCAGTACTTC. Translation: CASSPLVPGTPYEQYF.

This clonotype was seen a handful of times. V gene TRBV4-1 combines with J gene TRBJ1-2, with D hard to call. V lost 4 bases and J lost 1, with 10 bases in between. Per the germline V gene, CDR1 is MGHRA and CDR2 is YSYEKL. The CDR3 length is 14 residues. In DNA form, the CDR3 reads TGCGCCAGCAGCCCCGAGGGCAGTAACTATGGCTACACCTTC. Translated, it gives CASSPEGSNYGYTF.

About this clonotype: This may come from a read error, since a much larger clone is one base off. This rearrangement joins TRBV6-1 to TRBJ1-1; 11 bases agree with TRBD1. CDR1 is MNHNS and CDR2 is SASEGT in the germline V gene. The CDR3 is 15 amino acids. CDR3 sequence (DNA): TGTGCCAGCAGTCGGACAGGGGGCCAGAACACTGAAGCTTCCTTT. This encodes CASSRTGGQNTEASF.

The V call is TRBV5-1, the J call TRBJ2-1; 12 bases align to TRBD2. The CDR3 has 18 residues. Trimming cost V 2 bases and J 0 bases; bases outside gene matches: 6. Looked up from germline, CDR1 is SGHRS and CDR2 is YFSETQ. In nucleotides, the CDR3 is TGCGCCAGCAGCTTACGAACTAGCGGGAGGCGCTCCTACAATGAGCAGTTCTTC. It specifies CASSLRTSGRRSYNEQFF.

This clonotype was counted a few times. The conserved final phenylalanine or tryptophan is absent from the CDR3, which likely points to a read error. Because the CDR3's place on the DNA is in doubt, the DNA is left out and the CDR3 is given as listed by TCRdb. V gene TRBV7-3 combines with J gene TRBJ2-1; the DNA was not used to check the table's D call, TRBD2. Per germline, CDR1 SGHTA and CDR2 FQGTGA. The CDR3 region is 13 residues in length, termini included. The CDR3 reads CASSLSSGSPLCI.

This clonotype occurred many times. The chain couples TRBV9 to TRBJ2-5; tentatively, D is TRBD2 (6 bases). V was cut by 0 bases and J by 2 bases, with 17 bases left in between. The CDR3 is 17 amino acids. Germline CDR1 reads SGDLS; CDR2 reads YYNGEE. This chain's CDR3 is CASSVASGGSGQETQYF. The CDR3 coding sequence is TGTGCCAGCAGCGTAGCTAGTGGAGGGAGCGGGCAAGAGACCCAGTACTTC.

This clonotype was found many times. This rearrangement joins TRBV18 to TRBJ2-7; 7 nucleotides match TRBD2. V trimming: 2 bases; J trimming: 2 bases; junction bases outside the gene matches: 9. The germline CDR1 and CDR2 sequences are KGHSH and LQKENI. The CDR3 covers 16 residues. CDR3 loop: CASSPSSGPKAYEQYF. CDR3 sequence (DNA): TGTGCCAGCTCACCATCTAGCGGCCCGAAGGCCTACGAGCAGTACTTC.

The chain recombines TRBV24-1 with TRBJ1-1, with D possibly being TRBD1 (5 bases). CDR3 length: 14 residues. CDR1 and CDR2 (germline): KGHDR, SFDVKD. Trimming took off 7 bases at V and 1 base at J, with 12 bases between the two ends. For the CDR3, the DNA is TGTGCCACCAGACCGGGACGCTGGAACACTGAAGCTTTCTTT. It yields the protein CATRPGRWNTEAFF.

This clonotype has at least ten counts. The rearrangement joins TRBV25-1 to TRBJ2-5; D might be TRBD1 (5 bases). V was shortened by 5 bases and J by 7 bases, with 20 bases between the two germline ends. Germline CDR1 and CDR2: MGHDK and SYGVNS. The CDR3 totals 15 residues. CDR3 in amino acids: CASSPRDRGLGTQYF. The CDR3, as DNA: TGTGCCAGCAGTCCCCGTGATAGGGGATTGGGGACCCAGTACTTC.

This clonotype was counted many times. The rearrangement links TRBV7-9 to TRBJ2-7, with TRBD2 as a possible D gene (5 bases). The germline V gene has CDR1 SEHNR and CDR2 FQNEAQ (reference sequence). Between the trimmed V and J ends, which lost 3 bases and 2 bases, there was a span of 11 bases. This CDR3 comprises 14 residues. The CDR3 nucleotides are TGTGCCAGCAGCTTGAGCGGTCGTCCCTACGAGCAGTACTTC. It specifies CASSLSGRPYEQYF.

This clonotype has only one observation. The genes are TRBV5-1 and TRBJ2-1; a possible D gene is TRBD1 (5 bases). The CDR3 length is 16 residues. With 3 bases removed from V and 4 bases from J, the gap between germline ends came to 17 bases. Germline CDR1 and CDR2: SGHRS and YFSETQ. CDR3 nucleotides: TGCGCCAGCAGCTCGGAAGGCAGGGTGGGTTACAATGAGCAGTTCTTC. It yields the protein CASSSEGRVGYNEQFF.